Presented here are 3 T cell receptor beta chains from one specimen sequenced in a study of blood T cells in healthy people across ages. A J-beta primer mix and a sample-barcoded 5' primer were used in a second PCR of roughly 7 to 12 cycles. TCRdb re-analysed the 5' RACE reads in MiXCR, keeping a single row per CDR3 protein. The data contain approximately 700,000 distinct CDR3 sequences, roughly 32% of them seen just once; the ten biggest clones take up 15%. The sample taken for sequencing was blood. The receptors were gathered from a woman of 80 years or more in good health.

This clonotype was counted ten times or more. The chain carries TRBV29-1 and TRBJ2-5; 10 positions agree with TRBD2. The CDR3 spans 16 residues. Unmatched junction bases numbered 9, after V lost 4 bases and J lost 1 base. Germline CDR1 and CDR2: SQVTM and ANQGSEA. The DNA of the CDR3 is TGCAGCGTTGGCATAGCGGGGGGCCCGATCCAAGAGACCCAGTACTTC. Encoded protein: CSVGIAGGPIQETQYF.

This chain uses TRBV19 with TRBJ2-5, with TRBD1 matching 9 bases. V trimming: 7 bases; J trimming: 4 bases; junction bases outside the gene matches: 7. The CDR3 contains 14 residues. Germline lookup yields CDR1 LNHDA and CDR2 SQIVND (reference sequence). The CDR3 here is CASNKDRGGETQYF. The CDR3 DNA reads TGTGCCAGTAACAAGGACAGGGGAGGAGAGACCCAGTACTTC.

With regard to this clonotype: This clone may be a read error of a much larger clone one base away. The gene calls are TRBV10-3 and TRBJ2-5; 7 positions match TRBD2. The length of the CDR3 is 12 residues. J lost 11 bases, V lost 6 bases, and 9 bases had no gene match. Per the germline V gene, CDR1 is ENHRY and CDR2 is SYGVKD. This chain's CDR3 is CAISPRGDEQYF. DNA of the CDR3: TGTGCCATCAGCCCTCGGGGGGATGAGCAGTACTTC.